Shown below are 30 T cell receptor beta chains from a single sample sequenced in a study of human T cells and chemical hapten exposure (dated by TCRdb to the early 2020s). The library was obtained by RACE. Data came from a NextSeq 500. Using fastp at Q25 and MiXCR, TCRdb reprocessed the public reads and kept productive beta chains. A single entry per CDR3 protein holds the most common genes and DNA from its merged rows. This sample gives 80,000 to 95,000 distinct CDR3 sequences in total; roughly 11% of them show up just once. The ten most abundant clones make up under 2.5% of the sample. The time point label for this specimen denotes: patch test 2, 6 weeks after DPC sensitization. This specimen's treatment or condition label, interpreted: therapeutic diphenylcyclopropenone sensitization with weekly scalp DPC. Material: whole blood, obtained in connection with sensitization to the hapten diphenylcyclopropenone (DPC). Source of these receptors: a man between 35 and 55 years old with alopecia areata. Some clones in this sample may be carry-over from other donors' samples.

The V and J genes are TRBV7-9 and TRBJ2-5; 9 bases align to TRBD1. V shed 5 bases, J shed 9 bases, and the junction held 7 bases outside the gene matches. From germline, CDR1 is SEHNR and CDR2 FQNEAQ (reference sequence). The CDR3 has 13 amino acids. In nucleotides, the CDR3 is TGTGCCAGCAGCACTGGACAGGGGTGGGCCCAGTACTTC. This codes for CASSTGQGWAQYF.

The V call is TRBV7-8, the J call TRBJ1-2; 10 bases align to TRBD1. Germline V gives CDR1 SGHVS, CDR2 FQNEAQ. The CDR3 is 15 amino acids. The V and J ends lost 5 bases and 2 bases, in that order; junction bases with no gene match: 5. The CDR3 here is CASSQDRGANYGYTF. The DNA of the CDR3 is TGTGCCAGCAGCCAGGACAGGGGGGCGAACTATGGCTACACCTTC.

This clonotype was observed a few times. The V gene is TRBV28, the J gene TRBJ1-4; D call uncertain. The CDR3 length is 14 residues. V was pared by 7 bases and J by 4 bases, with 13 bases between. Germline-derived CDR1 and CDR2 are MDHEN and SYDVKM. The CDR3 DNA is TGTGCCAGCACCCGGTCCGGCTATAATGAAAAACTGTTTTTT. This translates into CASTRSGYNEKLFF.

This clonotype was recorded a few times. V is TRBV10-2 and J is TRBJ2-7; TRBD2 is a possible D gene (5 bases). Germline V CDR1 and CDR2: WSHSY, SAAADI. The CDR3 is 14 amino acids. Trimming cost V 6 bases and J 1 base, with 13 bases left between them. The CDR3 protein is CASSGLSLSYEQYF. For the CDR3, the DNA is TGCGCCAGCAGCGGACTCTCCTTATCCTACGAGCAGTACTTC.

J is TRBJ2-3 and V is TRBV7-2, with 7 bases matching TRBD2. Germline V gene lookup returns CDR1 SGHTA and CDR2 FQGNSA. The J segment lost 8 bases and the V segment lost 3 bases, leaving 2 bases of the junction unmatched. CDR3 length: 12 residues. The CDR3: CASSFPSGTQYF. CDR3 in DNA: TGTGCCAGCAGCTTTCCTAGCGGTACGCAGTATTTT.

This clonotype was counted only a few times. This chain connects TRBV6-2 or TRBV6-3 to TRBJ1-2, with 8 nucleotides matching TRBD1. Trimming cost V 2 bases and J 10 bases; bases outside gene matches: 6. This CDR3 is 13 amino acids long. CDR1 is MNHEY and CDR2 is SVGEGT in the germline V gene. The CDR3 bases are TGTGCCAGCAGTTACACAGGACAGGGCATCTACACCTTC. Protein: CASSYTGQGIYTF.

The rearrangement uses TRBV7-2 and TRBJ1-5; D is unresolved. The CDR3 extends over 14 amino acids. From germline, CDR1 is SGHTA and CDR2 FQGNSA. Trimming left V 4 bases short and J 3 bases short, with 10 bases between. The CDR3 loop is CASSSADLNQPQHF. In nucleotides, the CDR3 is TGTGCCAGCAGCTCGGCCGATCTCAATCAGCCCCAGCATTTT.

This clonotype was seen a handful of times. CDR3 DNA sequence: TGTGCCAGCAGTGAATCAGGGAGGTACGAGCAGTACGTC. Translation gives CASSESGRYEQYV. The rearrangement links TRBV6-1 to TRBJ2-7; D is possibly TRBD2 (6 bases). This CDR3 is built from 13 residues. Trimming removed 2 bases from V and 4 bases from J, with 9 bases in between. Germline-derived CDR1 and CDR2 are MNHNS and SASEGT.

The table lists this clonotype with a few counts. The J gene is TRBJ2-7, the V gene TRBV10-3; no clear D. The CDR3 spans 11 residues. Looked up from germline, CDR1 is ENHRY and CDR2 is SYGVKD. The V end was cut by 10 bases, the J end by 7 bases, with 14 bases between. The CDR3 coding sequence is TGTGCCACCATCGGCGGTGGTGAGCAGTACGTC. This sequence encodes CATIGGGEQYV.

At least ten counts were recorded for this clonotype. The rearrangement joins TRBV6-2 or TRBV6-3 to TRBJ2-1; 7 bases agree with TRBD1. This CDR3 spans 13 amino acids. The V and J ends lost 6 bases and 3 bases, in that order; junction bases with no gene match: 2. In germline, CDR1 is MNHEY, CDR2 SVGEGT. The CDR3 protein is CASSRDSYNEQFF. CDR3 sequence (DNA): TGTGCCAGCAGCCGGGACAGCTACAATGAGCAGTTCTTC.

This clonotype has more than one count but fewer than ten. The J gene is TRBJ2-2, the V gene TRBV6-5, with D possibly being TRBD1 (6 bases). In germline, CDR1 is MNHEY, CDR2 SVGAGI. The length of the CDR3 is 18 residues. Trimming cost V 2 bases and J 0 bases, with 16 bases left between them. The CDR3 DNA sequence: TGTGCCAGCAGTTACACCCCTGGGACATTAGCGAACACCGGGGAGCTGTTTTTT. It encodes CASSYTPGTLANTGELFF.

This clonotype was detected only a few times. This sequence joins TRBV6-2 or TRBV6-3 and TRBJ2-1; tentatively, D is TRBD1 (5 bases). This CDR3 region has 12 residues. Trimming took off 1 base at V and 7 bases at J, with 5 bases between the two ends. Germline CDR1 reads MNHEY; CDR2 reads SVGEGT. CDR3 region: CASSYYRNEQFF. The DNA for the CDR3 is TGTGCCAGCAGTTACTACAGGAATGAGCAGTTCTTC.

The chain employs TRBV7-7 and TRBJ2-5, with 12 bases identical to TRBD2. Germline V gives CDR1 SSHAT, CDR2 FNYEAQ (reference sequence). CDR3 size: 16 residues. CDR3 DNA sequence: TGTGCTAGCGGTCTAGCGGGAGGGCCAGGGCAAGAGACCCAGTACTTC. Translation: CASGLAGGPGQETQYF. The whole variable domain, filled in from reference TRBV7-7 and TRBJ2-5, reads GAGVSQSPRYKVTKRGQDVTLRCDPISSHATLYWYQQALGQGPEFLTYFNYEAQPDKSGLPSDRFSAERPEGSISTLTIQRTEQRDSAMYRCASGLAGGPGQETQYFGPGTRLLVL.

This clonotype was counted only a few times. Here the CDR3 DNA reads TGCAGCGTCGACGAGGGGGCGCGCGAGACCCAGTACTTC. Translation gives CSVDEGARETQYF. The chain couples TRBV29-1 to TRBJ2-5; 7 bases map to TRBD1. The CDR3 runs to 13 residues. CDR1 SQVTM and CDR2 ANQGSEA come from the germline V gene. Trimming removed 6 bases from V and 5 bases from J; junction bases left unmatched: 9.

The chain carries TRBV10-3 and TRBJ2-7, with TRBD2 matching over 10 bases. J was trimmed by 4 bases and V by 3 bases; bases with no gene match: 3. CDR1 and CDR2 (germline): ENHRY, SYGVKD. The CDR3 sequence is 14 residues long. The CDR3 DNA sequence: TGTGCCATCAGTGAAGGACTAGCGGCATACGAGCAGTACGTC. Encoded protein: CAISEGLAAYEQYV.

This clonotype appeared a few times. J is TRBJ1-2 and V is TRBV5-1, with D uncertain. The germline V gene encodes CDR1 SGHRS and CDR2 YFSETQ. This CDR3 has 14 residues. Trimming shortened V by 0 bases and J by 2 bases, and 8 bases separated the two germline ends. CDR3 in amino acids: CASSLVSENYGYTF. CDR3 nucleotides: TGCGCCAGCAGCTTGGTGTCAGAAAACTATGGCTACACCTTC.

This clonotype was seen at least ten times. The genes are TRBV5-1 and TRBJ1-1; 7 positions match TRBD1. The germline V gene has CDR1 SGHRS and CDR2 YFSETQ. The CDR3 is made up of 15 amino acids. V was clipped by 4 bases and J by 0 bases; unmatched bases: 6. The CDR3 DNA is TGCGCCAGCAGCCCGGGACAGACCATGAACACTGAAGCTTTCTTT. Amino acids: CASSPGQTMNTEAFF.

This clonotype has only a few counts. This chain uses TRBV6-4 with TRBJ1-5, with D possibly matching TRBD1 (5 bases). Germline-derived CDR1 and CDR2 are MRHNA and SNTAGT. The CDR3 is made up of 18 amino acids. Trimming removed 3 bases from V and 0 bases from J, with 18 bases in between. The CDR3 bases are TGTGCCAGCAGTGAGGGTCGCAGGGATGCTTATAGCAATCAGCCCCAGCATTTT. Translating it yields CASSEGRRDAYSNQPQHF.

This clonotype came up a few times. The V gene is TRBV6-2 or TRBV6-3, the J gene TRBJ2-7; 7 bases fit TRBD2. CDR3 length equals 14 residues. Trimming took 6 bases from V and 2 from J; bases not matched to a gene: 7. Germline-derived CDR1 and CDR2 are MNHEY and SVGEGT. This chain's CDR3 is CASSPAGPAYEQYV. CDR3 nucleotide sequence: TGTGCCAGCAGCCCAGCGGGACCAGCCTACGAGCAGTACGTC.

The genes are TRBV18 and TRBJ2-3, with 13 positions matching TRBD2. V lost 5 bases to trimming and J lost 0 bases; unmatched junction nucleotides: 5. Per the germline V gene, CDR1 is KGHSH and CDR2 is LQKENI. This CDR3 is 17 amino acids long. The CDR3 DNA sequence: TGTGCCAGCTCAAATTTGGGACTAGCGGGAAGCACAGATACGCAGTATTTT. It is translated as CASSNLGLAGSTDTQYF.

This clonotype was seen more than once but under ten times. The CDR3 here is CASGLRREPGELFF. CDR3 DNA: TGTGCCAGCGGGCTCCGGCGGGAGCCCGGGGAGCTGTTTTTT. This rearrangement joins TRBV7-9 to TRBJ2-2; 7 nucleotides match TRBD2. Germline CDR1 SEHNR, CDR2 FQNEAQ (reference sequence). The trim removed 8 bases at V and 6 bases at J, leaving 9 bases unmatched. The CDR3 runs 14 residues.

This sequence joins TRBV20-1 and TRBJ2-2; 8 bases map to TRBD2. This CDR3 contains 16 residues. The germline V gene has CDR1 DFQATT and CDR2 SNEGSKA (reference sequence). With V trimmed by 1 base and J by 5 bases, 9 bases remained unmatched. CDR3 sequence (DNA): TGCAGTGCTAGAGGGTTTCGAGCGGGAGTGACCGGGGAGCTGTTTTTT. Protein: CSARGFRAGVTGELFF.

At least ten counts were recorded for this clonotype. J is TRBJ2-5 and V is TRBV9, with D perhaps TRBD1 (6 bases). V shed 4 bases and J shed 4 bases, with 14 bases lying between them. Germline CDR1 SGDLS, CDR2 YYNGEE. The CDR3 runs to 14 residues. CDR3 in amino acids: CASSPGQPRETQYF. The CDR3, as DNA: TGTGCCAGCAGCCCCGGACAGCCTCGAGAGACCCAGTACTTC.

In this sample, this clonotype turned up a few times. The chain joins TRBV28 to TRBJ2-1; D perhaps matches TRBD2 (5 bases). CDR3 length: 12 residues. The germline gives CDR1 MDHEN, CDR2 SYDVKM. The V and J ends lost 6 bases and 10 bases respectively, with 13 bases between them. CDR3 sequence reads: CASRLWEREQFF. CDR3 sequence (DNA): TGTGCCAGCAGGCTATGGGAGAGGGAGCAGTTCTTC.

Ten or more counts support this clonotype. The chain employs TRBV28 and TRBJ1-5, with 7 positions matching TRBD1. Germline V gene data show CDR1 as MDHEN and CDR2 as SYDVKM. J gave up 4 bases and V 7 bases, and 10 bases lay outside the gene matches. The CDR3 is 15 amino acids. The CDR3 loop is CASNTEGAGNQPQHF. In nucleotides, the CDR3 is TGTGCCAGCAATACCGAGGGGGCGGGGAATCAGCCCCAGCATTTT.

This clonotype was seen only a few times. The gene calls are TRBV5-1 and TRBJ2-5; 7 bases map to TRBD1. The germline V gene has CDR1 SGHRS and CDR2 YFSETQ. V was pared by 4 bases and J by 5 bases, with 17 bases of the junction left unmatched. CDR3 length: 17 residues. The CDR3 DNA sequence: TGCGCCAGCAGCCCCTCCCGACAGGGAAGTCGTATCGAGACCCAGTACTTC. Translating it yields CASSPSRQGSRIETQYF.

The gene calls are TRBV19 and TRBJ2-1; TRBD1 agrees at 10 bases. After removal of 1 base from V and 8 bases from J, the junction contained 11 bases not matched to a gene. Germline CDR1 is LNHDA and CDR2 is SQIVND (reference sequence). The CDR3 sequence is 17 residues long. The CDR3 region has the DNA TGTGCCAGTAGTATAGTTCGACGACAGGGGGCAATCGATGAGCAGTTCTTC. It translates to CASSIVRRQGAIDEQFF.

This clonotype was counted ten times or more. The J gene is TRBJ2-7, the V gene TRBV11-1, with 8 bases matching TRBD2. Germline CDR1 SGHAT, CDR2 FQDESV (reference sequence). The CDR3 extends over 15 amino acids. J lost 1 base, V lost 1 base, and 3 bases had no gene match. The chain's CDR3 is CASSLDASGSYEQYF. The CDR3 DNA reads TGTGCCAGCAGCTTAGACGCTAGCGGGTCCTACGAGCAGTACTTC.

The genes are TRBV5-1 and TRBJ1-1; the D gene is possibly TRBD1 (5 bases). The germline CDR1 and CDR2 sequences are SGHRS and YFSETQ. The CDR3 is 13 residues long. Trimming shortened V by 5 bases and J by 1 base, and 9 bases separated the two germline ends. The CDR3 DNA sequence: TGCGCCAGCAGAATGGGGACGAACACTGAAGCTTTCTTT. Its translation is CASRMGTNTEAFF.

The chain combines TRBV2 with TRBJ2-5, with D perhaps TRBD1 (6 bases). The CDR3 has 14 residues. Trimming pared 11 bases from V and 2 bases from J, leaving 18 bases between. Per germline, CDR1 SNHLY and CDR2 FYNNEI. The CDR3 is CARANTGQQETQYF. The CDR3 nucleotides read TGTGCCCGCGCCAACACAGGGCAGCAAGAGACCCAGTACTTC.